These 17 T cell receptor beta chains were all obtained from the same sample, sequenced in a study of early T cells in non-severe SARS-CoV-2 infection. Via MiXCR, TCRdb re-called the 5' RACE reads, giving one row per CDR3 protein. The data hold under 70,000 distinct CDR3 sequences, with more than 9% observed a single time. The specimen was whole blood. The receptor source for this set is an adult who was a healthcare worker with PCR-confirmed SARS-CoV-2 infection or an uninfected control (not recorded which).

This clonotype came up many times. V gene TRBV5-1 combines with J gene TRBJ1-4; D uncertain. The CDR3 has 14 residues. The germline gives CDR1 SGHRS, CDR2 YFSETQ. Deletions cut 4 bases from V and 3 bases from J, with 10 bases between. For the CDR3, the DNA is TGCGCCAGCAGCGTAGCAGGAGCTAATGAAAAACTGTTTTTT. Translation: CASSVAGANEKLFF.

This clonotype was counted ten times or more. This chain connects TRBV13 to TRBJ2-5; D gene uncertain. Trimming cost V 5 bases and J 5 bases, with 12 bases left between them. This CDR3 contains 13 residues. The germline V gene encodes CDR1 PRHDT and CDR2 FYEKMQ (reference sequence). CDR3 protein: CASSPGVVETQYF. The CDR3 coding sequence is TGTGCCAGCAGCCCCGGTGTGGTGGAGACCCAGTACTTC.

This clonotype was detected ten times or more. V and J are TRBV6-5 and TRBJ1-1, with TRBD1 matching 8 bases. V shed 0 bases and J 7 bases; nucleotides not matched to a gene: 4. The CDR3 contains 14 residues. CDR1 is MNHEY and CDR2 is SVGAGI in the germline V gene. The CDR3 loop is CASSYSTGVGEAFF. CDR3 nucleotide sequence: TGTGCCAGCAGTTACTCGACAGGGGTGGGTGAAGCTTTCTTT.

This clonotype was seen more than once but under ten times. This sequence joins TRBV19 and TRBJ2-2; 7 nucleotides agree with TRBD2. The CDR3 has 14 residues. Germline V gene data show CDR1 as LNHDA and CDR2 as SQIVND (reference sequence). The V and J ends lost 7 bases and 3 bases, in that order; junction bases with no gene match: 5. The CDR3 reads CASKSGTHTGELFF. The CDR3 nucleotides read TGTGCCAGTAAAAGCGGGACTCACACCGGGGAGCTGTTTTTT.

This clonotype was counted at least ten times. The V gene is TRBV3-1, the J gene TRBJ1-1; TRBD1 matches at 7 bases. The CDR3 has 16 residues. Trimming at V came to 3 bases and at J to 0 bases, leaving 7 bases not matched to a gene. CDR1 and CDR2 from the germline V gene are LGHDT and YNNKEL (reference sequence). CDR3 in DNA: TGTGCCAGCAGCCACGGCCCGGGACAGATGAACACTGAAGCTTTCTTT. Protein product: CASSHGPGQMNTEAFF.

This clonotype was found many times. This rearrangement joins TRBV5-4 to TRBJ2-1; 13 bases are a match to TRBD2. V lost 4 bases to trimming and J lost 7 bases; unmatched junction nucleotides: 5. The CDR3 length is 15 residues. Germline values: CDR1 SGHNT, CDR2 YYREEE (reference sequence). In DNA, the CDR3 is TGTGCCAGCAGCCCCGGGGGACTAGCGGGAAATGAGCAGTTCTTC. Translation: CASSPGGLAGNEQFF.

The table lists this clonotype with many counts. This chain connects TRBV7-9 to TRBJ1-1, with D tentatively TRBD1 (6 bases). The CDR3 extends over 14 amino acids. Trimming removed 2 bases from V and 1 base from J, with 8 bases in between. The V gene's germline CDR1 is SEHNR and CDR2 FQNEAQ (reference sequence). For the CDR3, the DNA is TGTGCCAGCAGCTTAATGGGACAGAACACTGAAGCTTTCTTT. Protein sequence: CASSLMGQNTEAFF.

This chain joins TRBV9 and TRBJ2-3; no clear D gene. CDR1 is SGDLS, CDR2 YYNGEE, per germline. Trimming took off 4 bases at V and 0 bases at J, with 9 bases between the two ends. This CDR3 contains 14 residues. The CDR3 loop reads CASSQMVSTDTQYF. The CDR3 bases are TGTGCCAGCAGCCAAATGGTCAGCACAGATACGCAGTATTTT. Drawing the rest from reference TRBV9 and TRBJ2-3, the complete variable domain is DSGVTQTPKHLITATGQRVTLRCSPRSGDLSVYWYQQSLDQGLQFLIQYYNGEERAKGNILERFSAQQFPDLHSELNLSSLELGDSALYFCASSQMVSTDTQYFGPGTRLTVL.

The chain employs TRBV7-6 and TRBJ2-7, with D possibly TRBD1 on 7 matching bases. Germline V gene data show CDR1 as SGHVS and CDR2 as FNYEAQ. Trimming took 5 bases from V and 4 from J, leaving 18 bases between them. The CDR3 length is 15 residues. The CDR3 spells CASSRLEGAGYEQYF. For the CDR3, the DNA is TGTGCCAGCAGCCGCCTTGAGGGGGCGGGGTACGAGCAGTACTTC.

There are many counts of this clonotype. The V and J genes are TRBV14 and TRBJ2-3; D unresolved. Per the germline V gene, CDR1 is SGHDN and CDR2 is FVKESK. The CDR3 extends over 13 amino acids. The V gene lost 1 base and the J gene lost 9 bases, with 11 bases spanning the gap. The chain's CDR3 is CASSQASAITQYF. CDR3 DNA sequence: TGTGCCAGCAGCCAAGCCAGCGCGATAACGCAGTATTTT.

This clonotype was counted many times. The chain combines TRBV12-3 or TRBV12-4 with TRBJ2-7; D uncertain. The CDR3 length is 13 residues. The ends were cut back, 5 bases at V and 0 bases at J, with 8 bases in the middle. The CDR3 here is CASSQAPSYEQYF. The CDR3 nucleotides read TGTGCCAGCAGTCAGGCGCCCTCCTACGAGCAGTACTTC.

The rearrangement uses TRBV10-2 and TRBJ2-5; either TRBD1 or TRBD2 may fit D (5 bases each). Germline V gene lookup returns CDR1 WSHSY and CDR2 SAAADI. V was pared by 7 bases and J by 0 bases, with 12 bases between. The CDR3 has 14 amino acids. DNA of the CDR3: TGCGCCAGCATGGGGGTTCGTGACCAAGAGACCCAGTACTTC. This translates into CASMGVRDQETQYF.

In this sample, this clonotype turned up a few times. CDR3 DNA: TGTGCCACCAGCAGGGGGGATTTTGACCTAGCCAAAAACATTCAGTACTTC. Residues: CATSRGDFDLAKNIQYF. The chain carries TRBV15 and TRBJ2-4, with D perhaps TRBD1 or TRBD2 (5 bases each). This CDR3 comprises 17 residues. Germline CDR1 and CDR2: LNHNV and YYDKDF (reference sequence). Trimming cost V 3 bases and J 0 bases, with 15 bases left between them.

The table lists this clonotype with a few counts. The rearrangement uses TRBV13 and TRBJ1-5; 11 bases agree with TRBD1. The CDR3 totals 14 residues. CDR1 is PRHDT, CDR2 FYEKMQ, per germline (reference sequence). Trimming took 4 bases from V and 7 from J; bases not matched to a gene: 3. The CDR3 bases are TGTGCCAGCAGCTCCGGACAGGGGGCGCAGCCCCAGCATTTT. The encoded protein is CASSSGQGAQPQHF.

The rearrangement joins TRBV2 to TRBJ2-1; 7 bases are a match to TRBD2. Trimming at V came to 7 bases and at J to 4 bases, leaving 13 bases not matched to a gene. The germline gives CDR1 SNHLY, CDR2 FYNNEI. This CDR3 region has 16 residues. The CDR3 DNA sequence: TGTGCCAGCACCACCATAGACCGGGACTATTACAATGAGCAGTTCTTC. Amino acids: CASTTIDRDYYNEQFF.

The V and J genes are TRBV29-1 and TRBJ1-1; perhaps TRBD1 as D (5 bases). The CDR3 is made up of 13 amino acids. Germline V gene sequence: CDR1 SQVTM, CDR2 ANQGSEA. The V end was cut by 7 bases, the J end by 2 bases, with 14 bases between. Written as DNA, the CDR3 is TGCAGCGCTTCGAACAGGCTAAACACTGAAGCTTTCTTT. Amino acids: CSASNRLNTEAFF.

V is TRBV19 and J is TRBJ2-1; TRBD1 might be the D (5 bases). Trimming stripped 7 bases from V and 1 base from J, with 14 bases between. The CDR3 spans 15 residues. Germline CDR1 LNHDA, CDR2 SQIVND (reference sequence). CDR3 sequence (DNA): TGTGCCAGTACCATTGGGGCCAGTTCCTACAATGAGCAGTTCTTC. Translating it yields CASTIGASSYNEQFF.